One and the same sample provided the 15 T cell receptor beta chains below, sequenced in a study of shared clonotypes between healthy human individuals. Libraries were prepared by immunoSEQ multiplex PCR; TCRdb keeps only in-frame clonotypes and omits some of them. The top ten clones hold roughly 0.06% of a sample with under 650,000 clones, 90% to 96% of them seen once. Sequenced sample: naive CD4+ T cells sorted from blood. The subset denotes: CD45RA+ positively selected. The source is a woman aged 25 to 39 in good health.

The chain combines TRBV11-3 with TRBJ2-5, with TRBD1 matching over 8 bases. Trimming at V came to 5 bases and at J to 4 bases, leaving 12 bases not matched to a gene. The CDR3 is 16 amino acids. Germline values: CDR1 SGHNT, CDR2 YENEEA. CDR3 sequence: CASSTGTGSILETQYF. CDR3 nucleotide sequence: TGTGCCAGCAGCACAGGGACAGGCAGCATCCTAGAGACCCAGTACTTC.

V usage is TRBV5-4 and J usage is TRBJ1-2, with TRBD1 matching over 8 bases. The V gene end was trimmed by 4 bases and the J gene end by 6 bases; junction bases not matched to a gene: 11. Germline lookup yields CDR1 SGHNT and CDR2 YYREEE (reference sequence). The CDR3 consists of 15 residues. The CDR3 sequence is CASSPGTGERHGYTF. The DNA of the CDR3 is TGTGCCAGCAGCCCTGGGACAGGTGAACGTCATGGCTACACCTTC.

This chain uses TRBV6-5 with TRBJ2-1; 12 bases align to TRBD2. This CDR3 is built from 14 residues. V was clipped by 6 bases and J by 8 bases; unmatched bases: 5. In germline, CDR1 is MNHEY, CDR2 SVGAGI. This CDR3 reads CASSASGRAYEQFF. In DNA form, the CDR3 reads TGTGCCAGCAGCGCTAGCGGGAGGGCCTATGAGCAGTTCTTC.

The chain joins TRBV19 to TRBJ1-2, with D possibly being TRBD1 (5 bases). The CDR3 totals 14 residues. Germline V CDR1 and CDR2: LNHDA, SQIVND (reference sequence). V gave up 4 bases and J gave up 7 bases, with 16 bases separating them. In DNA form, the CDR3 reads TGTGCCAGTAGTACGGGACCGTCCCCCGTTGGCTACACCTTC. Its translation: CASSTGPSPVGYTF.

The V gene is TRBV28, the J gene TRBJ2-6; D is ambiguous. The CDR3 runs to 17 residues. V lost 6 bases and J lost 1, with 16 bases in between. The germline V gene has CDR1 MDHEN and CDR2 SYDVKM. For the CDR3, the DNA is TGTGCCAGCAGGTACCACGGTACACCGTCTGGGGCCAACGTCCTGACTTTC. This gives the protein CASRYHGTPSGANVLTF.

The CDR3 sequence: CASTRQGGGTDTQYF. CDR3 bases: TGCGCCAGCACTCGACAGGGCGGAGGCACAGATACGCAGTATTTT. This chain links TRBV5-1 with TRBJ2-3, with 7 bases identical to TRBD1. V gave up 6 bases and J gave up 1 base; unmatched junction bases: 8. The CDR3 totals 15 residues. Germline V CDR1 and CDR2: SGHRS, YFSETQ.

The chain combines TRBV29-1 with TRBJ1-1, with D possibly TRBD1 on 5 matching bases. The CDR3 runs to 13 residues. Germline V lookup: CDR1 SQVTM, CDR2 ANQGSEA. The V and J ends lost 7 bases and 3 bases respectively, with 15 bases between them. This chain's CDR3 is CSAERGLYTEAFF. Here the CDR3 DNA reads TGCAGCGCCGAAAGGGGTCTGTACACTGAAGCTTTCTTT.

V gene TRBV14 combines with J gene TRBJ2-7; maybe TRBD2 (5 bases). This CDR3 is built from 13 residues. V was trimmed by 0 bases and J by 9 bases, leaving 12 bases between them. Germline V CDR1 and CDR2: SGHDN, FVKESK. The CDR3 region has the DNA TGTGCCAGCAGCCAAGATCTGGTCAGCGGGCAGTACTTC. Translating it yields CASSQDLVSGQYF.

Details on this clone: In the same sample, other DNA sequences code for this CDR3. The chain has TRBV5-1 and TRBJ2-7, with 9 nucleotides matching TRBD2. In germline, CDR1 is SGHRS, CDR2 YFSETQ. The CDR3 sequence is 14 residues long. The junction had 3 bases not matched to a gene; V was cut back by 2 bases and J by 3 bases. The CDR3 nucleotides are TGCGCCAGCAGCTTAGCTAGCGGGAACTACGAGCAGTACTTC. This translates into CASSLASGNYEQYF. Full variable domain (rest looked up from reference TRBV5-1 and TRBJ2-7): KAGVTQTPRYLIKTRGQQVTLSCSPISGHRSVSWYQQTPGQGLQFLFEYFSETQRNKGNFPGRFSGRQFSNSRSEMNVSTLELGDSALYLCASSLASGNYEQYFGPGTRLTVT.

The chain is built from TRBV23-1 and TRBJ2-7, with D perhaps TRBD1 or TRBD2 (5 bases each). TRBV23-1 carries the ORF label, with uncertain function. The V gene lost 3 bases and the J gene lost 3 bases, with 12 bases spanning the gap. The CDR3 length is 14 residues. The CDR3 DNA sequence: TGCGCCAGCAGTCACCCAGGGACCCACTACGAGCAGTACTTC. Translating gives CASSHPGTHYEQYF.

The chain joins TRBV28 to TRBJ1-5, with 7 bases identical to TRBD1. The length of the CDR3 is 12 residues. Germline lookup yields CDR1 MDHEN and CDR2 SYDVKM. J gave up 8 bases and V 10 bases, and 8 bases lay outside the gene matches. CDR3 loop: CATKLGGKPQHF. The CDR3, as DNA: TGTGCCACCAAGTTAGGGGGCAAGCCCCAGCATTTT.

V is TRBV11-2 and J is TRBJ2-7; 9 nucleotides align to TRBD2. J lost 0 bases, V lost 2 bases, and 8 bases had no gene match. Germline V gene sequence: CDR1 SGHAT, CDR2 FQNNGV. The CDR3 covers 17 residues. Written as DNA, the CDR3 is TGTGCCAGCAGCTTAATCCGCGGTAGCGGGAGCTCCTACGAGCAGTACTTC. It translates to CASSLIRGSGSSYEQYF.

This chain joins TRBV28 and TRBJ1-4; D unresolved. The CDR3 spans 16 residues. Germline-derived CDR1 and CDR2 are MDHEN and SYDVKM. With 5 bases removed from V and 0 bases from J, the gap between germline ends came to 13 bases. CDR3 sequence: CASSRGAAPTNEKLFF. DNA for the CDR3: TGTGCCAGCAGTCGAGGTGCCGCCCCAACTAATGAAAAACTGTTTTTT.

The chain joins TRBV5-5 to TRBJ1-1, with D perhaps TRBD1 (5 bases). In germline, CDR1 is SGHKS, CDR2 YYEKEE (reference sequence). The CDR3 sequence is 14 residues long. V was pared by 0 bases and J by 1 base, with 7 bases between. The CDR3 coding sequence is TGTGCCAGCAGCTTGGGTGGACAGAACACTGAAGCTTTCTTT. Translation gives CASSLGGQNTEAFF.

This chain uses TRBV5-1 with TRBJ2-5; maybe TRBD2 (5 bases). The CDR3 consists of 12 residues. The germline gives CDR1 SGHRS, CDR2 YFSETQ. The V end lost 6 bases, the J end lost 2 bases, and 8 bases lay between the germline ends. The CDR3 protein is CASTGDQETQYF. CDR3 DNA sequence: TGCGCCAGCACCGGGGATCAAGAGACCCAGTACTTC.